This TCR beta chain was captured in a study of blood T cell repertoires in COVID-19. Study-wide context: Spain, Italy and the United States supplied samples that represented acute and convalescent COVID-19.

This clone was counted a single time. Authors' analysis steps: Nucleated cell counts were estimated from reference gene primer amplification. Sequencing was performed with immunoSEQ multiplex PCR; in TCRdb, only in-frame clones are kept and a portion is missing. V and J calls and clone size come straight from that table; D and trimming were deduced from the DNA. The repertoire includes 65,000 to 70,000 clones, about 86% of them detected once, and over 1.3% sits in the top ten. The specimen sequenced was peripheral blood. The TCR comes from a woman aged 55-70 years with acute or convalescent COVID-19.

CDR3 nucleotides: TGTGCCAGCAATAAACAGGGGGTTCAGCCCCAGCATTTT. Protein: CASNKQGVQPQHF. V usage is TRBV12-3 or TRBV12-4 and J usage is TRBJ1-5, with TRBD1 matching 8 bases. V was pared by 7 bases and J by 6 bases, with 5 bases of the junction left unmatched. This CDR3 contains 13 residues.